This T cell receptor (beta chain) was sequenced during a study of blood T cell repertoires in COVID-19. Looking at the study overall: Samples representing acute and convalescent COVID-19 were sourced from the United States, Italy and Spain.

In the authors' workflow: Cell counts per sample came from amplifying reference gene primers. This table comes from immunoSEQ multiplex PCR, and its TCRdb copy is limited to in-frame clones, with some not included. V, J and clone size reflect that table, while D and trimming were determined from the DNA. The sample includes roughly 87,000 clones, about 88% of them seen just once. Germline V gene lookup returns CDR1 MNHEY and CDR2 SMNVEV (reference sequence). This CDR3 region has 14 residues. Unmatched junction bases numbered 12, after V lost 6 bases and J lost 7 bases. This chain links TRBV27 with TRBJ2-7, with 7 bases that match TRBD2. Sequencing was performed on peripheral blood. This sequence was found in a man aged 40-50 years with acute or convalescent COVID-19. In nucleotides, the CDR3 is TGTGCCAGCAGCGCCGGGACTAAGAGGGGTGAGCAGTACTTC. Its translation: CASSAGTKRGEQYF.